This T cell receptor beta chain was identified in a study of blood T cell repertoires in COVID-19. Study summary: Samples of COVID-19 (acute and convalescent) were obtained from the United States, Italy and Spain. The cDNA or gDNA used as material had been derived from T cells, B-cell-depleted T cells, or PBMCs.

Germline values: CDR1 MNHEY, CDR2 SVGEGT. The CDR3 covers 12 residues. The ends were cut back, 4 bases at V and 2 bases at J, with 5 bases in the middle. Study processing details: Scientists estimated how many nucleated cells there were by amplifying reference gene primers. Using immunoSEQ multiplex PCR, the repertoire was profiled, and TCRdb retains in-frame clones only, with some absent. That table gives V, J and clone size, and the DNA gave D and trimming. The sample includes roughly 260,000 clones, less than 90% of them seen just once. The sequence was obtained from a man between 60 and 75 years old who had recovered from COVID-19. Sequences were obtained from peripheral blood. V is TRBV6-2 or TRBV6-3 and J is TRBJ1-2; no clear D gene. The DNA for the CDR3 is TGTGCCAGCAGTTTGGGCAACTATGGCTACACCTTC. It codes for CASSLGNYGYTF.